These T cell receptor beta chains were read from a single sample in a study of blood T cell repertoires in COVID-19. Assay used: immunoSEQ multiplex PCR; TCRdb lists only in-frame clones, some missing. The sample includes about 480,000 clones, more than 75% of them seen just once. The sample taken for sequencing was PBMCs or T cells enriched from blood (not recorded which). The origin of the receptors is a woman in her forties who had recovered from COVID-19. Each CDR3 is given with its conserved first and last residue. A D gene is named only where the DNA matches it firmly. Not all rows give a size; the values are once, few, many and, for expanded clones, a class.

d_call: -
v_call: TRBV11-2
j_call: TRBJ2-1
clone_size: once
cdr3_aa: CASSLGGLSSYNEQFF
cdr3_nt: TGTGCCAGCAGCTTAGGCGGGCTTAGCTCCTACAATGAGCAGTTCTTC

d_call: TRBD1
v_call: TRBV7-9
j_call: TRBJ2-7
clone_size: -
cdr3_aa: CASSLVDRQGHEQYF
cdr3_nt: TGTGCCAGCAGCTTAGTTGATCGACAGGGCCACGAGCAGTACTTC

d_call: TRBD1
v_call: TRBV24-1
j_call: TRBJ2-1
clone_size: -
cdr3_aa: CATSDRPGTGDYNEQFF
cdr3_nt: TGTGCCACCAGTGATCGACCCGGGACAGGGGACTACAATGAGCAGTTCTTC

d_call: TRBD1
v_call: TRBV7-2
j_call: TRBJ2-7
clone_size: -
cdr3_aa: CASSFPGTGYEQYF
cdr3_nt: TGTGCCAGCAGCTTCCCCGGGACAGGGTACGAGCAGTACTTC

d_call: -
v_call: TRBV25-1
j_call: TRBJ1-2
clone_size: -
cdr3_aa: CASSEGGGSYGYTF
cdr3_nt: TGTGCCAGCAGTGAAGGGGGGGGCTCCTATGGCTACACCTTC

d_call: -
v_call: TRBV5-1
j_call: TRBJ1-2
clone_size: once
cdr3_aa: CASSPSPQDRYYGYTF
cdr3_nt: TGCGCCAGCAGCCCCTCCCCCCAAGACAGATACTATGGCTACACCTTC

d_call: -
v_call: TRBV4-1
j_call: TRBJ1-1
clone_size: -
cdr3_aa: CASSPNKDGRLVTEAFF
cdr3_nt: TGCGCCAGCAGCCCGAATAAGGACGGGAGGCTTGTCACTGAAGCTTTCTTT

d_call: -
v_call: TRBV7-2
j_call: TRBJ1-5
clone_size: -
cdr3_aa: CASSFKGGQPQHF
cdr3_nt: TGTGCCAGCAGCTTTAAAGGGGGTCAGCCCCAGCATTTT

d_call: -
v_call: TRBV5-5
j_call: TRBJ2-7
clone_size: -
cdr3_aa: CASSLVGQATYEQYF
cdr3_nt: TGTGCCAGCAGCTTGGTGGGGCAGGCAACTTACGAGCAGTACTTC

d_call: -
v_call: TRBV6-2/TRBV6-3
j_call: TRBJ1-5
clone_size: -
cdr3_aa: CASSYRFNQPQHF
cdr3_nt: TGTGCCAGCAGTTACCGGTTCAATCAGCCCCAGCATTTT

d_call: -
v_call: TRBV7-2
j_call: TRBJ1-4
clone_size: few
cdr3_aa: CASSTSQRVGEKLFF
cdr3_nt: TGTGCCAGCAGCACCTCACAGAGGGTGGGTGAAAAACTGTTTTTT

d_call: TRBD1
v_call: TRBV6-1
j_call: TRBJ2-3
clone_size: -
cdr3_aa: CASSEEGGQFTDTQYF
cdr3_nt: TGTGCCAGCAGTGAAGAAGGGGGCCAGTTCACAGATACGCAGTATTTT

d_call: TRBD1
v_call: TRBV5-1
j_call: TRBJ2-4
clone_size: once
cdr3_aa: CASSARTGLAKNIQYF
cdr3_nt: TGCGCCAGCAGCGCCCGGACAGGGTTGGCCAAAAACATTCAGTACTTC

d_call: TRBD1
v_call: TRBV27
j_call: TRBJ2-6
clone_size: -
cdr3_aa: CASSLLMTGGSAGANVLTF
cdr3_nt: TGTGCCAGCAGTTTACTCATGACAGGGGGGAGTGCTGGGGCCAACGTCCTGACTTTC

d_call: TRBD1
v_call: TRBV5-4
j_call: TRBJ1-6
clone_size: -
cdr3_aa: CASSLEGQGPPLHF
cdr3_nt: TGTGCCAGCAGCTTGGAAGGACAGGGGCCACCCCTCCACTTT

d_call: -
v_call: TRBV7-8
j_call: TRBJ2-7
clone_size: -
cdr3_aa: CASSLGVRGNEQYF
cdr3_nt: TGTGCCAGCAGCTTAGGGGTCAGGGGCAACGAGCAGTACTTC

d_call: TRBD2
v_call: TRBV5-1
j_call: TRBJ2-3
clone_size: few
cdr3_aa: CASSTGRGEDTQYF
cdr3_nt: TGCGCCAGCAGTACCGGGAGGGGGGAAGATACGCAGTATTTT

d_call: -
v_call: TRBV5-5
j_call: TRBJ1-3
clone_size: -
cdr3_aa: CASSDVRVRSGNTIYF
cdr3_nt: TGTGCCAGCAGCGATGTCAGGGTACGATCTGGAAACACCATATATTTT

d_call: TRBD2
v_call: TRBV5-1
j_call: TRBJ2-3
clone_size: -
cdr3_aa: CASSLSSGEIDTQYF
cdr3_nt: TGCGCCAGCAGCCTTTCTAGCGGAGAAATAGATACGCAGTATTTT

d_call: TRBD1
v_call: TRBV4-1
j_call: TRBJ2-7
clone_size: -
cdr3_aa: CASSHIAGGLDEQYF
cdr3_nt: TGCGCCAGCAGCCACATCGCAGGGGGCTTGGACGAGCAGTACTTC

d_call: -
v_call: TRBV2
j_call: TRBJ1-5
clone_size: few
cdr3_aa: CASSEQGGNQPQHF
cdr3_nt: TGTGCCAGCAGTGAACAGGGCGGCAATCAGCCCCAGCATTTT

d_call: -
v_call: TRBV30
j_call: TRBJ1-1
clone_size: -
cdr3_aa: CAWSVHRNTEAFF
cdr3_nt: TGTGCCTGGAGTGTACATCGGAACACTGAAGCTTTCTTT

d_call: TRBD2
v_call: TRBV11-2
j_call: TRBJ2-5
clone_size: -
cdr3_aa: CASSSPGLAGEGFTETQYF
cdr3_nt: TGTGCCAGCAGCTCCCCGGGACTAGCGGGAGAAGGGTTTACGGAGACCCAGTACTTC

d_call: TRBD2
v_call: TRBV4-1
j_call: TRBJ2-7
clone_size: -
cdr3_aa: CASSQSSAGMTYEQYF
cdr3_nt: TGCGCCAGCAGCCAATCCTCAGCGGGGATGACCTACGAGCAGTACTTC

d_call: -
v_call: TRBV9
j_call: TRBJ2-7
clone_size: -
cdr3_aa: CASSVRGIAGEQYF
cdr3_nt: TGTGCCAGCAGCGTAAGGGGGATCGCTGGCGAGCAGTACTTC

d_call: TRBD2
v_call: TRBV5-6
j_call: TRBJ2-1
clone_size: -
cdr3_aa: CASSLATSGTILNNEQFF
cdr3_nt: TGTGCCAGCAGCTTGGCTACTAGCGGGACTATCCTAAACAATGAGCAGTTCTTC

d_call: TRBD1
v_call: TRBV11-3
j_call: TRBJ2-2
clone_size: once
cdr3_aa: CASSTPAGQGYRGELFF
cdr3_nt: TGTGCCAGCAGCACCCCGGCGGGACAGGGTTATCGCGGGGAGCTGTTTTTT

d_call: -
v_call: TRBV7-2
j_call: TRBJ2-1
clone_size: -
cdr3_aa: CASRSGGYNEQFF
cdr3_nt: TGTGCCAGCAGGTCCGGGGGCTACAATGAGCAGTTCTTC

d_call: TRBD1
v_call: TRBV11-2
j_call: TRBJ1-3
clone_size: -
cdr3_aa: CASSLVGGQGAHSGNTIYF
cdr3_nt: TGTGCCAGCAGCTTAGTCGGGGGACAGGGGGCCCACTCTGGAAACACCATATATTTT

d_call: -
v_call: TRBV5-1
j_call: TRBJ1-6
clone_size: once
cdr3_aa: CASRGDVWSPLHF
cdr3_nt: TGCGCCAGCAGGGGAGACGTCTGGTCACCCCTCCACTTT

d_call: -
v_call: TRBV6-5
j_call: TRBJ1-4
clone_size: -
cdr3_aa: CASKDSHNEKLFF
cdr3_nt: TGTGCCAGCAAAGACAGTCATAATGAAAAACTGTTTTTT

d_call: -
v_call: TRBV19
j_call: TRBJ1-5
clone_size: -
cdr3_aa: CASSTKGLKNQPQHF
cdr3_nt: TGTGCCAGTTCGACCAAGGGACTGAAGAATCAGCCCCAGCATTTT

d_call: -
v_call: TRBV5-1
j_call: TRBJ1-1
clone_size: -
cdr3_aa: CASSLDGVNTEAFF
cdr3_nt: TGCGCCAGCAGCTTGGACGGTGTGAACACTGAAGCTTTCTTT

d_call: -
v_call: TRBV11-2
j_call: TRBJ2-7
clone_size: once
cdr3_aa: CASSLSAGLPYEQYF
cdr3_nt: TGTGCCAGCAGCTTAAGTGCGGGACTCCCCTACGAGCAGTACTTC

d_call: -
v_call: TRBV4-1
j_call: TRBJ1-4
clone_size: -
cdr3_aa: CASSHPATGEKLFF
cdr3_nt: TGCGCCAGCAGCCATCCTGCCACAGGCGAAAAACTGTTTTTT

d_call: -
v_call: TRBV6-2/TRBV6-3
j_call: TRBJ1-2
clone_size: -
cdr3_aa: CASSYQQGSYGYTF
cdr3_nt: TGTGCCAGCAGTTATCAGCAGGGATCCTATGGCTACACCTTC

d_call: -
v_call: TRBV6-5
j_call: TRBJ2-5
clone_size: -
cdr3_aa: CASSYSRALQETQYF
cdr3_nt: TGTGCCAGCAGTTACTCGAGGGCATTACAAGAGACCCAGTACTTC